This TCR beta chain comes out of a study of T-cell memory formation after mild COVID-19. This clonotype turned up a few times. The antigen is undetermined. TCRdb re-called the 5' RACE reads through MiXCR, storing one row per CDR3 protein. The profile covers approximately 200,000 distinct CDR3 sequences, with 16% appearing a single time and about 2.1% taken by the ten largest. Germline V gene lookup returns CDR1 DFQATT and CDR2 SNEGSKA (reference sequence). This CDR3 has 12 residues. V was trimmed by 5 bases and J by 10 bases, leaving 15 bases between them. Study results and caveats: Clones contracting over day 15 to 85 were CD4/CD8 balanced, with later expanders leaning CD4+. Second-wave clones reaching peak frequency on day 37 lacked confirmed SARS-CoV-2 specificity.

The clonotype originates from an adult woman who had mild COVID-19 (a few samples of this study predate the infection). Cell type and time point are not known. This chain uses TRBV20-1 with TRBJ2-1, with D tentatively TRBD2 (6 bases). Sequencing was carried out using PBMCs or a T cell subset sorted from them (not recorded which). CDR3 residues: CSAGRRAEEQFF. CDR3 nucleotides: TGCAGTGCTGGACGGAGGGCGGAGGAGCAGTTCTTC.